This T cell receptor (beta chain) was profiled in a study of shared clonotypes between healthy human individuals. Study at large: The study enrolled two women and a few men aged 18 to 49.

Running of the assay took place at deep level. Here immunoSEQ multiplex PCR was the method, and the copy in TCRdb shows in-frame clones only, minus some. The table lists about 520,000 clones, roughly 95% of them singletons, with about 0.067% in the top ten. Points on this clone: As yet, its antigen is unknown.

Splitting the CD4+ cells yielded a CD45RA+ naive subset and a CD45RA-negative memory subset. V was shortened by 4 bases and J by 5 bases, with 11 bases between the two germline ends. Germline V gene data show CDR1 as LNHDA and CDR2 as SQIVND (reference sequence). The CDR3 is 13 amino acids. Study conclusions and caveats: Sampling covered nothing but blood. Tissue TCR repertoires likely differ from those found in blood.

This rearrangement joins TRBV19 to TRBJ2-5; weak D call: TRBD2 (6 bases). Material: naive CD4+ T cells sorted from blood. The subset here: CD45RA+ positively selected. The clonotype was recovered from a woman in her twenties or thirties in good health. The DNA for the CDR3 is TGTGCCAGTAGTAAGCCGGGAGTGGAGACCCAGTACTTC. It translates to CASSKPGVETQYF. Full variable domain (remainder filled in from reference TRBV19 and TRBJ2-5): DGGITQSPKYLFRKEGQNVTLSCEQNLNHDAMYWYRQDPGQGLRLIYYSQIVNDFQKGDIAEGYSVSREKKESFPLTVTSAQKNPTAFYLCASSKPGVETQYFGPGTRLLVL.